Below, 14 T cell receptor beta chains from the same sample are listed, as sequenced in a study of T cells and Merkel cell carcinoma outcomes. TCRdb keeps only in-frame clones here, not all; method: immunoSEQ multiplex PCR. In the table there are 15,000 to 25,000 clones, approximately 80% of which are singletons. The sequencing sample was made of tumor tissue from Merkel cell carcinoma. The receptors stem from a human donor with Merkel cell carcinoma.

The chain links TRBV6-6 to TRBJ1-1, with D unresolved. CDR3 length: 11 residues. Deletions cut 6 bases from V and 1 base from J, with 3 bases between. Germline V gene data show CDR1 as MNHNY and CDR2 as SVGAGI (reference sequence). CDR3 protein: CASRSNTEAFF. DNA of the CDR3: TGTGCCAGCAGGTCGAACACTGAAGCTTTCTTT.

Of note for this clone: At one end the junction does not follow the germline gene, possibly because of a read error. The sample carries other DNA sequences with the same CDR3. CDR3 coding DNA: TGTGCCAGCAGCCAACGGGTGGAGGGGCGTAATTCCATGAACACTGAAGCTTTTTTT. Amino acids: CASSQRVEGRNSMNTEAFF. This chain connects TRBV4-2 to TRBJ1-1; a weak D match, TRBD1 (5 bases). The germline V gene encodes CDR1 LGHNA and CDR2 YNFKEQ. This CDR3 is 19 amino acids long.

J is TRBJ2-2 and V is TRBV30; D remains ambiguous. CDR1 is GTSNPN, CDR2 SVGIG, per germline (reference sequence). V was trimmed by 5 bases and J by 7 bases, leaving 5 bases between them. The CDR3 length is 10 residues. CDR3 in DNA: TGTGCCTGGGGGTTCGGGGAGCTGTTTTTT. This translates into CAWGFGELFF.

The chain employs TRBV9 and TRBJ1-1; D call uncertain. This CDR3 spans 15 amino acids. The ends were cut back, 0 bases at V and 3 bases at J, with 12 bases in the middle. The germline V gene has CDR1 SGDLS and CDR2 YYNGEE. CDR3 in DNA: TGTGCCAGCAGCGTAGTTCTGGGTTGGGACACTGAAGCTTTCTTT. Its translation is CASSVVLGWDTEAFF.

CDR3 sequence: CASTGFGYEQYF. For the CDR3, the DNA is TGTGCCAGTACAGGGTTCGGGTACGAGCAGTACTTC. This chain joins TRBV6-5 and TRBJ2-7; a weak D match, TRBD1 (6 bases). The CDR3 totals 12 residues. Trimming took off 9 bases at V and 4 bases at J, with 13 bases between the two ends. Germline V gene lookup returns CDR1 MNHEY and CDR2 SVGAGI.

CDR3 protein: CASSLSRGAREQFF. In nucleotides, the CDR3 is TGTGCCAGCAGCTTAAGTCGGGGGGCGCGGGAGCAGTTCTTC. This chain links TRBV7-3 with TRBJ2-1; D might be TRBD2 (7 bases). Germline V CDR1 and CDR2: SGHTA, FQGTGA. The V end lost 1 base, the J end lost 10 bases, and 14 bases lay between the germline ends. The CDR3 contains 14 residues. The whole variable domain, filled in from reference TRBV7-3 and TRBJ2-1, reads GAGVSQTPSNKVTEKGKYVELRCDPISGHTALYWYRQSLGQGPEFLIYFQGTGAADDSGLPNDRFFAVRPEGSVSTLKIQRTERGDSAVYLCASSLSRGAREQFFGPGTRLTVL.

This chain connects TRBV5-5 to TRBJ1-5; D might be TRBD1 (5 bases). The V end was cut by 4 bases, the J end by 5 bases, with 13 bases between. This CDR3 is 14 amino acids long. Germline CDR1 SGHKS, CDR2 YYEKEE (reference sequence). This CDR3 is CASSRSGWDQPQHF. The CDR3 bases are TGTGCCAGCAGCCGTTCAGGGTGGGATCAGCCCCAGCATTTT.

The genes are TRBV5-8 and TRBJ2-7; D is unclear. The CDR3 has 11 residues. V was pared by 2 bases and J by 7 bases, with 7 bases between. Germline V lookup: CDR1 SGHTS, CDR2 YDEGEE. This chain's CDR3 is CASSFIREQYF. CDR3 sequence (DNA): TGTGCCAGCAGCTTCATCCGGGAGCAGTACTTC.

V and J are TRBV12-5 and TRBJ2-5; 8 bases align to TRBD2. The CDR3 loop spans 16 amino acids. CDR1 is LGHNT, CDR2 FRNRAP, per germline. V lost 5 bases to trimming and J lost 3 bases; unmatched junction nucleotides: 11. The CDR3 sequence: CASGPGIGGVEETQYF. CDR3 DNA sequence: TGTGCTAGTGGTCCTGGAATCGGGGGGGTCGAAGAGACCCAGTACTTC.

This clone was observed a few times. J is TRBJ2-2 and V is TRBV9; 12 bases match TRBD2. The germline V gene has CDR1 SGDLS and CDR2 YYNGEE. V was clipped by 1 base and J by 1 base; unmatched bases: 2. The length of the CDR3 is 17 residues. The CDR3 protein is CASSVLAGGWNTGELFF. CDR3 coding DNA: TGTGCCAGCAGCGTACTAGCGGGGGGGTGGAACACCGGGGAGCTGTTTTTT.

The chain links TRBV28 to TRBJ2-7, with TRBD2 identical over 7 bases. The CDR3 is made up of 16 amino acids. V lost 2 bases and J lost 2; bases outside the gene matches: 9. Germline V CDR1 and CDR2: MDHEN, SYDVKM. The CDR3 sequence: CASSLIGRLGPYEQYF. In nucleotides, the CDR3 is TGTGCCAGCAGTTTAATCGGGAGGTTGGGACCCTACGAGCAGTACTTC.

This clone was counted a few times. In DNA form, the CDR3 reads TGTGCCAGCAGTGCTGATAGCGATGAGCAGTTCTTC. Translating gives CASSADSDEQFF. The rearrangement joins TRBV2 to TRBJ2-1; possibly TRBD2 for D (5 bases). The CDR3 runs to 12 residues. Germline V CDR1 and CDR2: SNHLY, FYNNEI. V was shortened by 4 bases and J by 8 bases, with 9 bases between the two germline ends.

The J gene is TRBJ1-4, the V gene TRBV9; TRBD1 might be the D (6 bases). Germline assignment: CDR1 SGDLS and CDR2 YYNGEE. The CDR3 spans 14 residues. V lost 4 bases, J lost 8 bases, and 15 bases lay in between. The CDR3 region is CASSSDSWGEKLFF. Written as DNA, the CDR3 is TGTGCCAGCAGCTCGGACAGTTGGGGCGAAAAACTGTTTTTT.

The chain combines TRBV15 with TRBJ2-5, with 7 positions matching TRBD1. With V trimmed by 2 bases and J by 3 bases, 12 bases remained unmatched. CDR3 size: 17 residues. Germline CDR1 is LNHNV and CDR2 is YYDKDF (reference sequence). The CDR3: CATSRHPGTATEETQYF. For the CDR3, the DNA is TGTGCCACCAGCAGACACCCAGGGACAGCGACGGAAGAGACCCAGTACTTC.